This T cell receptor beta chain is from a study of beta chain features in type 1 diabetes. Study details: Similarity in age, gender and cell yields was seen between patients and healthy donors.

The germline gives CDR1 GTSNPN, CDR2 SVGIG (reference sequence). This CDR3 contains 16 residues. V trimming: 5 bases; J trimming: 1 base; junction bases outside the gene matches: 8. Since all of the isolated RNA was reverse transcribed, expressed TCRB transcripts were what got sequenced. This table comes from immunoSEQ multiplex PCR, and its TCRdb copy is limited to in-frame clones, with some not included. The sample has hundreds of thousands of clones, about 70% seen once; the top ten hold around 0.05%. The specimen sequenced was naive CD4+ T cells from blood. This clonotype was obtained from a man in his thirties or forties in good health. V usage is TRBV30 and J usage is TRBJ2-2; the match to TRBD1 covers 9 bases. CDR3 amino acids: CAWGEGQGLNTGELFF. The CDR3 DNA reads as TGTGCCTGGGGTGAAGGACAGGGGTTGAACACCGGGGAGCTGTTTTTT.